This passage covers 28 T cell receptor beta chains from one sample sequenced in a study of T cell responses to AZD1222 COVID-19 vaccine. Sequencing was performed with immunoSEQ multiplex PCR; in TCRdb, only in-frame clones are kept and a portion is missing. The sample consists of some 130,000 clones, about nine tenths of them appearing once. The material was peripheral blood, obtained on day 0 of AZD1222 vaccination. These receptors originate from an adult in good health.

The chain links TRBV6-5 to TRBJ1-1; no clear D. The CDR3 runs to 14 residues. V gave up 2 bases and J gave up 6 bases, with 13 bases separating them. Germline CDR1 reads MNHEY; CDR2 reads SVGAGI. CDR3 sequence (DNA): TGTGCCAGCAGTTACGGCACCGAGTTATCTGAAGCTTTCTTT. This translates into CASSYGTELSEAFF.

The chain employs TRBV19 and TRBJ1-1; D is unclear. The CDR3 spans 13 residues. Germline lookup yields CDR1 LNHDA and CDR2 SQIVND (reference sequence). V shed 3 bases and J shed 4 bases, with 9 bases lying between them. The CDR3 region has the DNA TGTGCCAGTAGTATCTCGGTCAGCACTGAAGCTTTCTTT. Protein sequence: CASSISVSTEAFF.

This sequence joins TRBV5-6 and TRBJ1-2, with 9 positions matching TRBD1. The length of the CDR3 is 14 residues. Unmatched junction bases numbered 6, after V lost 6 bases and J lost 3 bases. Germline V CDR1 and CDR2: SGHDT, YYEEEE. The CDR3 region is CASTSRDRDYGYTF. CDR3 sequence (DNA): TGTGCCAGCACATCACGGGACAGGGACTATGGCTACACCTTC.

The chain couples TRBV6-5 to TRBJ1-5; D is perhaps TRBD1 (6 bases). V was clipped by 5 bases and J by 9 bases, with 14 bases between them. The CDR3 covers 13 residues. CDR1 is MNHEY, CDR2 SVGAGI, per germline. This CDR3 is CASSTAGDRPQHF. The CDR3 DNA reads TGTGCCAGCAGTACCGCAGGGGATCGGCCCCAGCATTTT.

Here the CDR3 reads CAISPRQEETGELFF. In DNA, the CDR3 is TGTGCCATCAGTCCCCGACAGGAAGAAACCGGGGAGCTGTTTTTT. The chain employs TRBV10-3 and TRBJ2-2, with D maybe TRBD1 (6 bases). This CDR3 spans 15 amino acids. In germline, CDR1 is ENHRY, CDR2 SYGVKD. V lost 5 bases and J lost 5, with 15 bases in between.

This chain connects TRBV10-2 to TRBJ2-1; the D is unclear. CDR1 is WSHSY, CDR2 SAAADI, per germline. This CDR3 is 13 amino acids long. Trimming removed 6 bases from V and 7 bases from J, with 13 bases in between. The CDR3 is CASSEFAGNEQFF. In nucleotides, the CDR3 is TGCGCCAGCAGCGAATTCGCCGGGAATGAGCAGTTCTTC.

J is TRBJ2-3 and V is TRBV9; the match to TRBD2 covers 7 bases. The V gene's germline CDR1 is SGDLS and CDR2 YYNGEE. The CDR3 extends over 14 amino acids. V was clipped by 2 bases and J by 4 bases; unmatched bases: 4. CDR3 DNA: TGTGCCAGCAGCGTGGGGGGGACCGCAGATACGCAGTATTTT. Protein sequence: CASSVGGTADTQYF.

This clone has just a few counts. This rearrangement joins TRBV11-2 to TRBJ1-6, with D possibly being TRBD1 (6 bases). Trimming stripped 3 bases from V and 5 bases from J, with 8 bases between. The germline gives CDR1 SGHAT, CDR2 FQNNGV. This CDR3 is built from 14 residues. The CDR3 here is CASSFGQHNSPLHF. The CDR3 coding sequence is TGTGCCAGCAGCTTCGGACAGCATAATTCACCCCTCCACTTT.

CDR3 sequence (DNA): TGTGCCAGCAGGCCACAGGGGGCCACAGATACGCAGTATTTT. Protein: CASRPQGATDTQYF. The chain carries TRBV7-3 and TRBJ2-3; the match to TRBD1 covers 9 bases. With V trimmed by 6 bases and J by 2 bases, 3 bases remained unmatched. The CDR3 covers 14 residues. Germline-derived CDR1 and CDR2 are SGHTA and FQGTGA.

This clone appeared a single time. This chain links TRBV28 with TRBJ2-5; tentative D call: TRBD2 (7 bases). The CDR3 is made up of 15 amino acids. The V end lost 3 bases, the J end lost 4 bases, and 15 bases lay between the germline ends. The V gene's germline CDR1 is MDHEN and CDR2 SYDVKM. CDR3 residues: CASSLPGGAGETQYF. The CDR3 nucleotides read TGTGCCAGCAGTTTGCCGGGGGGCGCGGGAGAGACCCAGTACTTC.

The CDR3 DNA sequence: TGTGCCAGCAGCCGCCCCGGGGGGGCAAACACCGGGGAGCTGTTTTTT. It encodes CASSRPGGANTGELFF. This chain uses TRBV27 with TRBJ2-2; 8 bases map to TRBD2. The V gene's germline CDR1 is MNHEY and CDR2 SMNVEV (reference sequence). There are 16 residues in the CDR3. The V and J ends lost 6 bases and 2 bases, in that order; junction bases with no gene match: 8.

The CDR3 sequence: CATSISRSNEQFF. Here the CDR3 DNA reads TGTGCCACCAGCATATCTAGATCCAATGAGCAGTTCTTC. This chain joins TRBV15 and TRBJ2-1, with unresolved D. Germline assignment: CDR1 LNHNV and CDR2 YYDKDF (reference sequence). Trimming cost V 4 bases and J 6 bases, with 10 bases left between them. This CDR3 has 13 residues.

The rearrangement uses TRBV28 and TRBJ1-2, with D possibly matching TRBD1 (5 bases). The V end was cut by 4 bases, the J end by 6 bases, with 15 bases between. The CDR3 is made up of 14 amino acids. Germline-derived CDR1 and CDR2 are MDHEN and SYDVKM. The CDR3 nucleotides read TGTGCCAGCAGTTCGCCGACAGAGAGGAATGGCTACACCTTC. Amino acids: CASSSPTERNGYTF.

J is TRBJ2-5 and V is TRBV27; D is unclear. Germline V CDR1 and CDR2: MNHEY, SMNVEV (reference sequence). CDR3 length: 14 amino acids. V was cut by 5 bases and J by 4 bases, with 14 bases left in between. The CDR3 sequence: CASSKGNARETQYF. CDR3 in DNA: TGTGCCAGCAGTAAAGGGAATGCCCGAGAGACCCAGTACTTC.

The rearrangement uses TRBV5-1 and TRBJ2-7; D remains ambiguous. The CDR3 sequence is 11 residues long. V lost 0 bases, J lost 5 bases, and 3 bases lay in between. Germline-derived CDR1 and CDR2 are SGHRS and YFSETQ. The CDR3 spells CASSLAHEQYF. The CDR3 DNA sequence: TGCGCCAGCAGCTTGGCCCACGAGCAGTACTTC.

The chain links TRBV18 to TRBJ1-2, with a possible D match to TRBD1 (6 bases). The CDR3 has 13 amino acids. Germline V gives CDR1 KGHSH, CDR2 LQKENI. V dropped 4 bases and J dropped 5 bases, with 11 bases sitting between them. The CDR3 sequence is CASSLDSRYGYTF. CDR3 sequence (DNA): TGTGCCAGCTCACTGGACAGCCGATATGGCTACACCTTC.

V and J are TRBV10-1 and TRBJ2-3, with TRBD2 matching over 7 bases. The CDR3 is made up of 14 amino acids. Germline CDR1 reads WNHNN; CDR2 reads SYGVQD (reference sequence). Germline trimming cut 10 bases from V and 2 bases from J; bases unmatched to any gene: 9. The CDR3 DNA is TGCGCCACCCAGAGCGGGGTAAACACAGATACGCAGTATTTT. This codes for CATQSGVNTDTQYF.

CDR3 coding DNA: TGTGCCAGCAGCATTGGACTTTCCGCTACGCAGTATTTT. Its translation is CASSIGLSATQYF. V and J are TRBV9 and TRBJ2-3, with a tentative D call TRBD2 (5 bases). The CDR3 sequence is 13 residues long. The germline gives CDR1 SGDLS, CDR2 YYNGEE. V was pared by 4 bases and J by 8 bases, with 14 bases between.

J is TRBJ1-1 and V is TRBV6-5; 8 nucleotides match TRBD1. Germline values: CDR1 MNHEY, CDR2 SVGAGI. V was clipped by 6 bases and J by 3 bases; unmatched bases: 9. The CDR3 totals 15 residues. The CDR3 DNA is TGTGCCAGCAGGCTCCGGACAGGGAGGGACACTGAAGCTTTCTTT. Translation gives CASRLRTGRDTEAFF.

This chain uses TRBV28 with TRBJ2-7; D gene unclear. The CDR3 length is 11 residues. Germline V CDR1 and CDR2: MDHEN, SYDVKM. Trimming shortened V by 5 bases and J by 7 bases, and 9 bases separated the two germline ends. The CDR3 protein is CASSPYREQYF. The DNA for the CDR3 is TGTGCCAGCAGTCCCTATCGGGAGCAGTACTTC.

As DNA, the CDR3 is TGTGCCAGCAGTAGTACAGGTTCTGAGCAGTTCTTC. This sequence encodes CASSSTGSEQFF. The chain joins TRBV6-5 to TRBJ2-1, with a weak D call TRBD1 (5 bases). CDR3 length: 12 amino acids. V was clipped by 5 bases and J by 9 bases, with 11 bases between them. The germline V gene encodes CDR1 MNHEY and CDR2 SVGAGI.

The chain joins TRBV11-2 to TRBJ1-5; D not resolved. CDR1 and CDR2 from the germline V gene are SGHAT and FQNNGV. With 6 bases removed from V and 1 base from J, the gap between germline ends came to 13 bases. This CDR3 comprises 15 residues. The DNA of the CDR3 is TGTGCCAGCAGGGAAAGTGGCGGGAGCAATCAGCCCCAGCATTTT. Protein: CASRESGGSNQPQHF. The entire variable domain, with the rest obtained from reference TRBV11-2 and TRBJ1-5, is as follows: EAGVAQSPRYKIIEKRQSVAFWCNPISGHATLYWYQQILGQGPKLLIQFQNNGVVDDSQLPKDRFSAERLKGVDSTLKIQPAKLEDSAVYLCASRESGGSNQPQHFGDGTRLSIL.

The genes are TRBV28 and TRBJ2-3; 11 bases fit TRBD2. The V and J ends lost 2 bases and 1 base, in that order; junction bases with no gene match: 5. The V gene's germline CDR1 is MDHEN and CDR2 SYDVKM. The CDR3 extends over 17 amino acids. The CDR3 nucleotides are TGTGCCAGCAGTTTAGGGCTAGCGGGGGGTCGCACAGATACGCAGTATTTT. Amino acids: CASSLGLAGGRTDTQYF. The variable domain in full, completed from reference TRBV28 and TRBJ2-3, reads DVKVTQSSRYLVKRTGEKVFLECVQDMDHENMFWYRQDPGLGLRLIYFSYDVKMKEKGDIPEGYSVSREKKERFSLILESASTNQTSMYLCASSLGLAGGRTDTQYFGPGTRLTVL.

The V and J genes are TRBV7-3 and TRBJ2-1, with D maybe TRBD1 (5 bases). Per the germline V gene, CDR1 is SGHTA and CDR2 is FQGTGA. The CDR3 length is 13 residues. Between the trimmed V and J ends, which lost 5 bases and 9 bases, there was a span of 14 bases. The CDR3 region has the DNA TGTGCCAGCAGCACCTCAGACAGAGGTGAGCAGTTCTTC. This translates into CASSTSDRGEQFF.

The chain combines TRBV28 with TRBJ2-7; 8 bases line up with TRBD2. CDR1 MDHEN and CDR2 SYDVKM come from the germline V gene. The V gene end was trimmed by 7 bases and the J gene end by 2 bases; junction bases not matched to a gene: 16. There are 17 residues in the CDR3. This CDR3 is CASNQMTSSGSTYEQYF. The CDR3, as DNA: TGTGCCAGCAACCAGATGACCTCTAGCGGGTCTACCTACGAGCAGTACTTC.

The V gene is TRBV4-3, the J gene TRBJ2-1; the D is unclear. V was pared by 0 bases and J by 10 bases, with 10 bases between. The CDR3 is 13 residues long. The germline gives CDR1 LGHNA, CDR2 YSLEER. The CDR3 bases are TGCGCCAGCAGCCAAGATAGGCGGAAAGAGCAGTTCTTC. This codes for CASSQDRRKEQFF.

V gene TRBV9 combines with J gene TRBJ2-3; 10 positions agree with TRBD2. After removal of 1 base from V and 4 bases from J, the junction contained 9 bases not matched to a gene. From germline, CDR1 is SGDLS and CDR2 YYNGEE. The CDR3 has 17 amino acids. This CDR3 reads CASSVWGSGGAADTQYF. CDR3 coding DNA: TGTGCCAGCAGCGTATGGGGCAGCGGGGGGGCAGCAGATACGCAGTATTTT.

The J gene is TRBJ2-2, the V gene TRBV18; D is possibly TRBD2 (6 bases). The germline V gene has CDR1 KGHSH and CDR2 LQKENI. This CDR3 has 16 amino acids. The V gene lost 6 bases and the J gene lost 0 bases, with 14 bases spanning the gap. CDR3 DNA: TGTGCCAGCTCCCAGCTCCCGGGGGCGAACACCGGGGAGCTGTTTTTT. Its protein product is CASSQLPGANTGELFF.